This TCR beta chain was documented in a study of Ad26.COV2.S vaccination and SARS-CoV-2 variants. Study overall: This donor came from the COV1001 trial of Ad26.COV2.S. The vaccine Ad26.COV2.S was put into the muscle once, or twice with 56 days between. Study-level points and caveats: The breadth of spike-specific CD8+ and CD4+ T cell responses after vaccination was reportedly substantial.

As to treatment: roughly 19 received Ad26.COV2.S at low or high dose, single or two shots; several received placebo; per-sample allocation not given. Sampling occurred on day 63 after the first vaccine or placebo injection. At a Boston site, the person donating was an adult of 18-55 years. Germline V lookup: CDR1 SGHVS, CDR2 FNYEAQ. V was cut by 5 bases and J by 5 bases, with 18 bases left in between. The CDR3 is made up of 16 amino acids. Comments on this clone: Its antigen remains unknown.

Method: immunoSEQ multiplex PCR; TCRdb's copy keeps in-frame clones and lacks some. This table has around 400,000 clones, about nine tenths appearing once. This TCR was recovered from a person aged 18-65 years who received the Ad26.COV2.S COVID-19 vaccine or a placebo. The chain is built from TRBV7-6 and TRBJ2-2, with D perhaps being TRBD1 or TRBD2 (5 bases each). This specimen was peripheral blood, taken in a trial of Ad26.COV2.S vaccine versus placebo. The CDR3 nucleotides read TGTGCCAGCAGCCCTGCTCGAGGGACGGTGACCGGGGAGCTGTTTTTT. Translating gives CASSPARGTVTGELFF.